This entry lists 10 T cell receptor beta chains sequenced from one sample in a study of CD8+CD57+ T cells in acquired aplastic anemia. Profiling of TCR beta VDJ combinations and CDR3 sequences used genomic DNA as template. MiXCR was run by TCRdb on the reads, yielding one entry per CDR3 protein. The top ten clones hold about 50% of a sample with 150,000 to 200,000 distinct CDR3 sequences, 55% to 80% of them seen once. Sample: sorted CD4+, CD8+, or CD8+CD57+ T cells (not recorded which) from PBMCs. These receptors came from a human donor in good health.

This clonotype has at least ten counts. This chain uses TRBV7-9 with TRBJ2-2, with no clear D. This CDR3 is 13 amino acids long. Trimming pared 5 bases from V and 3 bases from J, leaving 7 bases between. Germline assignment: CDR1 SEHNR and CDR2 FQNEAQ (reference sequence). In nucleotides, the CDR3 is TGTGCCAGCAGCCTAGAATACACCGGGGAGCTGTTTTTT. Translating it yields CASSLEYTGELFF.

The V gene is TRBV6-5, the J gene TRBJ1-1, with D possibly being TRBD1 (6 bases). This CDR3 contains 14 residues. The V gene lost 2 bases and the J gene lost 1 base, with 8 bases spanning the gap. In germline, CDR1 is MNHEY, CDR2 SVGAGI. The CDR3 spells CASSYGQTNTEAFF. The CDR3 nucleotides are TGTGCCAGCAGTTACGGACAGACGAACACTGAAGCTTTCTTT.

The chain is built from TRBV29-1 and TRBJ2-7; perhaps TRBD1 as D (6 bases). CDR1 and CDR2 (germline): SQVTM, ANQGSEA. This CDR3 spans 8 amino acids. V was cut by 8 bases and J by 7 bases, with 6 bases left in between. The CDR3, as DNA: TGCAGCAGGGGGGAGCAGTACGTC. Its protein is CSRGEQYV.

Concerning this clonotype itself: This clone may be a read error of a much larger clone one base away. V is TRBV28 and J is TRBJ2-7; D gene unclear. Germline V gives CDR1 MDHEN, CDR2 SYDVKM. The CDR3 is 13 residues long. V lost 6 bases and J lost 3, with 12 bases in between. CDR3 amino acids: CASRPSGFYEQYF. DNA of the CDR3: TGTGCCAGCAGACCCTCGGGTTTCTACGAGCAGTACTTC. The full variable domain, its missing parts supplied by reference TRBV28 and TRBJ2-7, is DVKVTQSSRYLVKRTGEKVFLECVQDMDHENMFWYRQDPGLGLRLIYFSYDVKMKEKGDIPEGYSVSREKKERFSLILESASTNQTSMYLCASRPSGFYEQYFGPGTRLTVT.

The V call is TRBV7-8, the J call TRBJ1-6; TRBD1 matches at 7 bases. Germline V gene data show CDR1 as SGHVS and CDR2 as FQNEAQ. Germline trimming cut 3 bases from V and 0 bases from J; bases unmatched to any gene: 5. The CDR3 sequence is 17 residues long. The CDR3 region has the DNA TGTGCCAGCAGCTTCTCCCAGGGGGGCTCCTATAATTCACCCCTCCACTTT. Encoded protein: CASSFSQGGSYNSPLHF. The whole variable domain, filled in from reference TRBV7-8 and TRBJ1-6, reads GAGVSQSPRYKVAKRGQDVALRCDPISGHVSLFWYQQALGQGPEFLTYFQNEAQLDKSGLPSDRFFAERPEGSVSTLKIQRTQQEDSAVYLCASSFSQGGSYNSPLHFGNGTRLTVT.

The V and J genes are TRBV5-1 and TRBJ2-7; D unresolved. The germline V and J ends were trimmed by 1 base and 3 bases, with 11 bases remaining between them. Germline CDR1 is SGHRS and CDR2 is YFSETQ. The CDR3 has 14 residues. The CDR3: CASSLSSQIYEQYF. CDR3 sequence (DNA): TGCGCCAGCAGCTTGTCCAGCCAAATCTACGAGCAGTACTTC. Full variable domain (rest looked up from reference TRBV5-1 and TRBJ2-7): KAGVTQTPRYLIKTRGQQVTLSCSPISGHRSVSWYQQTPGQGLQFLFEYFSETQRNKGNFPGRFSGRQFSNSRSEMNVSTLELGDSALYLCASSLSSQIYEQYFGPGTRLTVT.

In this sample, this clonotype turned up once. The chain couples TRBV10-3 to TRBJ2-2, with D possibly matching TRBD1 (6 bases). The V end lost 9 bases, the J end lost 4 bases, and 18 bases lay between the germline ends. There are 15 residues in the CDR3. Germline V gene data show CDR1 as ENHRY and CDR2 as SYGVKD. Here the CDR3 reads CAIQGQQGSTGELFF. CDR3 coding DNA: TGTGCCATACAAGGGCAACAGGGCAGCACCGGGGAGCTGTTTTTT.

This clonotype was observed at least ten times. The chain recombines TRBV20-1 with TRBJ2-7; D is undetermined. Germline values: CDR1 DFQATT, CDR2 SNEGSKA (reference sequence). V was trimmed by 6 bases and J by 4 bases, leaving 16 bases between them. The CDR3 spans 13 residues. The CDR3 DNA sequence: TGCAGTGCGGATCCCACAGTAGAGTACGAGCAGTACTTC. Translating it yields CSADPTVEYEQYF.

A note on this clonotype: One end of the junction varies from germline; a read error may be responsible. The chain recombines TRBV5-1 with TRBJ1-1; D is possibly TRBD1 (5 bases). From germline, CDR1 is SGHRS and CDR2 YFSETQ. The CDR3 has 14 amino acids. CDR3 amino acids: CASSPREGNTEALF. CDR3 DNA sequence: TGCGCCAGCAGCCCGCGGGAGGGGAACACTGAAGCTCTCTTT.

The J gene is TRBJ2-1, the V gene TRBV2, with 9 bases lining up with TRBD2. V was pared by 3 bases and J by 4 bases, with 1 base of the junction left unmatched. CDR3 length: 14 amino acids. In germline, CDR1 is SNHLY, CDR2 FYNNEI. The CDR3 bases are TGTGCCAGCAGTGACCTAGCGGGGTACAATGAGCAGTTCTTC. Translation gives CASSDLAGYNEQFF.